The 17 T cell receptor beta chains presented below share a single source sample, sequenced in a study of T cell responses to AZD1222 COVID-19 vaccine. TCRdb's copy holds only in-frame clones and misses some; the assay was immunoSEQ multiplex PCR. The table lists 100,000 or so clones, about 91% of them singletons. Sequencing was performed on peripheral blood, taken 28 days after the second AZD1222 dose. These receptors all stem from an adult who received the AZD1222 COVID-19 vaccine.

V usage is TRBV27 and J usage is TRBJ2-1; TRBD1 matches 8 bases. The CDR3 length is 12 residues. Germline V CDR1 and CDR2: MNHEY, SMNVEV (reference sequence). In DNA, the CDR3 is TGTCCAACAGGACAGGGTAGGAATGAGCAGTTCTTC. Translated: CPTGQGRNEQFF.

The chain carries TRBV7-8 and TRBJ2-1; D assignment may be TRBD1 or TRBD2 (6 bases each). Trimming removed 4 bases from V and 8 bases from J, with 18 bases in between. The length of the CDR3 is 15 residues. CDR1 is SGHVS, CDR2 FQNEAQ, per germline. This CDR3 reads CASSSGGGSLHEQFF. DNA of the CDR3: TGTGCCAGCAGCTCTGGAGGGGGGAGTTTACATGAGCAGTTCTTC.

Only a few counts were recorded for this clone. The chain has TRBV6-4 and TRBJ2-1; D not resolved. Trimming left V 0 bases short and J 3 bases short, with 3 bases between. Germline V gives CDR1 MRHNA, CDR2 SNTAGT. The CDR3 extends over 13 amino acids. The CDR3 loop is CASSDSDYNEQFF. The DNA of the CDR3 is TGTGCCAGCAGTGACTCGGACTACAATGAGCAGTTCTTC.

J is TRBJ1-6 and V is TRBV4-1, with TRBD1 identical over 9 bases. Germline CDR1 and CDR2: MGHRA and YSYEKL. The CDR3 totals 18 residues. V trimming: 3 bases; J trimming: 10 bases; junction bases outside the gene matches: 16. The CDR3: CASSHISRRTGAVSPLHF. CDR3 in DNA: TGCGCCAGCAGCCACATCTCCCGACGGACAGGGGCGGTCTCACCCCTCCACTTT.

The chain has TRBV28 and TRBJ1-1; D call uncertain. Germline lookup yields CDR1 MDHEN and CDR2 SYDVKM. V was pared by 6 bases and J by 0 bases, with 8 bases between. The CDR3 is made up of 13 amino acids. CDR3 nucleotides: TGTGCCAGCAGGAGCACCATGAACACTGAAGCTTTCTTT. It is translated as CASRSTMNTEAFF.

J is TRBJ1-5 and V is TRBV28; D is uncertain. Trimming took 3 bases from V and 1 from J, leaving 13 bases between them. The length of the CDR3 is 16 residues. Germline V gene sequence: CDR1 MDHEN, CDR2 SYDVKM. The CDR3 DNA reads TGTGCCAGCAGTTTTAGGAACGTTGGGAGCAATCAGCCCCAGCATTTT. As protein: CASSFRNVGSNQPQHF.

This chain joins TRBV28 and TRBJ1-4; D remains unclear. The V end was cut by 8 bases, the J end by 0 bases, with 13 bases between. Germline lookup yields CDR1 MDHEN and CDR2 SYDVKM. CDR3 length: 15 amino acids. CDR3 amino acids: CASSRSGATNEKLFF. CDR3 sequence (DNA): TGTGCCAGCTCCCGGTCCGGGGCAACTAATGAAAAACTGTTTTTT.

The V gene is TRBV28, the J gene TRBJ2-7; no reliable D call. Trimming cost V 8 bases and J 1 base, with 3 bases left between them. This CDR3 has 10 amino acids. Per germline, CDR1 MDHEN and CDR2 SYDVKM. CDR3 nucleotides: TGTGCCAGCCCGTCCTACGAGCAGTACTTC. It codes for CASPSYEQYF.

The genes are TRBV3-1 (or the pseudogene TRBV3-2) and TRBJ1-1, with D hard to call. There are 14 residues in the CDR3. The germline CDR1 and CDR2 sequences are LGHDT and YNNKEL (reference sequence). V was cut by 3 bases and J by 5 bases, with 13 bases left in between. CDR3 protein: CASSHHARGTEAFF. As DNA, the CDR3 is TGTGCCAGCAGCCATCACGCCCGGGGTACTGAAGCTTTCTTT.

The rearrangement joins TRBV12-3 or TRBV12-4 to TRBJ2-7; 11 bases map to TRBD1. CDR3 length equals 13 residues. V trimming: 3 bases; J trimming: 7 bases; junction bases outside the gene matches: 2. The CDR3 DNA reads TGTGCCAGCAGTTTGGACAGGGGGCGGGAGCAGTACTTC. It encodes CASSLDRGREQYF.

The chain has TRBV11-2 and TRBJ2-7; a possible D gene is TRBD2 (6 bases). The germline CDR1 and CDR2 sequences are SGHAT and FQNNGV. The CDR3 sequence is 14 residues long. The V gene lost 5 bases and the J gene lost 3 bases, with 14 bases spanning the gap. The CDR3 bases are TGTGCCAGCAGCCCAAGGGCGGGAAACTACGAGCAGTACTTC. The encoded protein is CASSPRAGNYEQYF.

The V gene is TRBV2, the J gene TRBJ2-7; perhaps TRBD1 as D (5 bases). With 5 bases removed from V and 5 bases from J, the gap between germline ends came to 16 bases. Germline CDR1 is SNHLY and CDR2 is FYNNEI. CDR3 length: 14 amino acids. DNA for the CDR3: TGTGCCAGCAGTCCGCGACAGACTTGGGACGAGCAGTACTTC. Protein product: CASSPRQTWDEQYF.

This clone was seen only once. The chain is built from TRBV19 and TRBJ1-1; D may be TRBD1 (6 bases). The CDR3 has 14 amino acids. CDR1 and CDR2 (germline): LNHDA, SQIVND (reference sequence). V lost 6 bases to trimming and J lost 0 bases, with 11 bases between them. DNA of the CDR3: TGTGCCAGTAGAGCGAGGGGGTTGAACACTGAAGCTTTCTTT. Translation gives CASRARGLNTEAFF.

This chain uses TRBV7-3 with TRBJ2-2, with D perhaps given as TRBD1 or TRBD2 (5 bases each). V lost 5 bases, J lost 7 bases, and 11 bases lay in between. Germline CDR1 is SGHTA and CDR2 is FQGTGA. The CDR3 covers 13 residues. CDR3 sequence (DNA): TGTGCCAGCAGCCGAGGGGACGGCGGGGAGCTGTTTTTT. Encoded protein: CASSRGDGGELFF.

CDR3 loop: CASSLSPVAGELFF. The CDR3, as DNA: TGTGCCAGCAGTTTATCCCCAGTGGCCGGGGAGCTGTTTTTT. The V gene is TRBV28, the J gene TRBJ2-2; no clear D gene. Germline values: CDR1 MDHEN, CDR2 SYDVKM. V lost 1 base to trimming and J lost 6 bases, with 9 bases between them. This CDR3 is built from 14 residues.

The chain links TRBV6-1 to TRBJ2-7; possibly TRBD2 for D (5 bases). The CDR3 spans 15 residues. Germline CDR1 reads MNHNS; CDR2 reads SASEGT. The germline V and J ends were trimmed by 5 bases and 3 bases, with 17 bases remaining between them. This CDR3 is CASSQPSPLFYEQYF. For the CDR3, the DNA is TGTGCCAGCAGTCAGCCTAGCCCCCTTTTCTACGAGCAGTACTTC.

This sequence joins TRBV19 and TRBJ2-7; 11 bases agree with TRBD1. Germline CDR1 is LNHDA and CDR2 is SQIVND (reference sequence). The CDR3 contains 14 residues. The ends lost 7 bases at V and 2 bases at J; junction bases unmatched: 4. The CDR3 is CASKPGQGAYEQYF. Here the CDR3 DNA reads TGTGCCAGTAAACCGGGACAGGGGGCCTACGAGCAGTACTTC. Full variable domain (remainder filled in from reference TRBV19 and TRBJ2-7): DGGITQSPKYLFRKEGQNVTLSCEQNLNHDAMYWYRQDPGQGLRLIYYSQIVNDFQKGDIAEGYSVSREKKESFPLTVTSAQKNPTAFYLCASKPGQGAYEQYFGPGTRLTVT.